This entry is about one T cell receptor (beta chain). Its antigen is unknown. The study gave focal radiation plus ipilimumab CTLA-4 blockade to patients with chemo-refractory metastatic non-small-cell lung cancer. The CDR3 is 15 residues long. Trimming cost V 6 bases and J 0 bases; bases outside gene matches: 3. CDR1 and CDR2 (germline): SNHLY, FYNNEI. Generated by immunoSEQ multiplex PCR, the TCRdb table keeps only in-frame clones and is missing some. The table includes roughly 55,000 clones, about 72% detected once. This specimen belongs to a study of radiotherapy plus CTLA-4 blockade in lung cancer. About the research overall: Around 19% of enrolled patients responded objectively, and approximately 30% had disease control. Findings and caveats of the study: Together with interferon-beta, which increased in serum after radiation, early dynamic changes in blood T cell clones were reportedly the best predictors of response. After radiotherapy and ipilimumab, tumor-derived clones expanded in peripheral blood.

Sequenced here: peripheral blood, sampled from a patient treated with radiotherapy plus ipilimumab. The J gene is TRBJ2-1, the V gene TRBV2, with 9 positions matching TRBD2. The sequence was obtained from a human donor with non-small cell lung cancer whose response to radiotherapy plus ipilimumab could not be evaluated. CDR3 nucleotide sequence: TGTGCCAGCAGGTTTAGCGGGAGCTCCTACAATGAGCAGTTCTTC. Protein sequence: CASRFSGSSYNEQFF.